A single sample is the source of the 14 T cell receptor beta chains below, sequenced in a study of T cells after yellow fever vaccination. TCRdb re-analysed the 5' RACE reads in MiXCR, keeping a single row per CDR3 protein. Among some 600,000 distinct CDR3 sequences, 17% were seen once, and the ten largest hold around 16%. The source was PBMCs, collected 5 to 6 days after the first yellow fever vaccination. The receptors shown here come from a young man who received the YFV17D yellow fever vaccine.

V and J are TRBV12-3 or TRBV12-4 and TRBJ1-6; 8 bases are shared with TRBD1. V lost 7 bases, J lost 4 bases, and 3 bases stayed unmatched. The length of the CDR3 is 14 residues. CDR3 nucleotides: TGTGCCAGCAAAGGACAGGGATATAATTCACCCCTCCACTTT. Translating gives CASKGQGYNSPLHF.

Only a few counts were recorded for this clonotype. V usage is TRBV9 and J usage is TRBJ1-2; D unclear. The germline V and J ends were trimmed by 0 bases and 13 bases, with 16 bases remaining between them. The CDR3 has 13 residues. CDR1 and CDR2 (germline): SGDLS, YYNGEE. In DNA, the CDR3 is TGTGCCAGCAGCGTAGCCCCCGCCGCTTGGGCCACCTTC. Its protein is CASSVAPAAWATF.

This clonotype has only a few counts. The rearrangement uses TRBV12-3 or TRBV12-4 and TRBJ2-4, with TRBD2 matching over 12 bases. The CDR3 contains 15 residues. The ends lost 8 bases at V and 0 bases at J; junction bases unmatched: 2. The DNA for the CDR3 is TGTGCCAGCGGACTAGCGGGGAGAGCCAAAAACATTCAGTACTTC. It encodes CASGLAGRAKNIQYF.

The J gene is TRBJ1-1, the V gene TRBV12-3 or TRBV12-4, with 8 bases matching TRBD1. V shed 0 bases, J shed 9 bases, and the junction held 3 bases outside the gene matches. The CDR3 covers 13 residues. CDR3 in amino acids: CASSLARTGKAFF. The CDR3 region has the DNA TGTGCCAGCAGTTTAGCACGGACAGGGAAAGCTTTCTTT.

The chain employs TRBV20-1 and TRBJ1-6, with D possibly TRBD1 on 5 matching bases. There are 13 residues in the CDR3. Germline V CDR1 and CDR2: DFQATT, SNEGSKA (reference sequence). Between the trimmed V and J ends, which lost 5 bases and 10 bases, there was a span of 15 bases. The DNA of the CDR3 is TGCAGTGCTTGGCGGGGCAGGGCCTCACCCCTCCACTTT. Its protein is CSAWRGRASPLHF.

This clonotype was seen a few times. The V call is TRBV27, the J call TRBJ1-2, with no clear D. The CDR3 spans 16 residues. Trimming took off 5 bases at V and 3 bases at J, with 19 bases between the two ends. From germline, CDR1 is MNHEY and CDR2 SMNVEV (reference sequence). The CDR3 sequence is CASSPKRAPSDYGYTF. CDR3 nucleotides: TGTGCCAGCAGTCCGAAGAGGGCCCCAAGCGACTATGGCTACACCTTC.

V usage is TRBV28 and J usage is TRBJ1-1, with D maybe TRBD1 (6 bases). V lost 2 bases to trimming and J lost 7 bases, with 11 bases between them. The V gene's germline CDR1 is MDHEN and CDR2 SYDVKM. The CDR3 runs to 13 residues. CDR3 nucleotide sequence: TGTGCCAGCAGTTTAGGCAGGGGTGATGAAGCTTTCTTT. It translates to CASSLGRGDEAFF.

V gene TRBV7-9 combines with J gene TRBJ1-1; TRBD1 matches at 8 bases. CDR3 length equals 12 residues. V lost 5 bases, J lost 8 bases, and 4 bases stayed unmatched. Germline loops: CDR1 SEHNR, CDR2 FQNEAQ (reference sequence). DNA for the CDR3: TGTGCCAGCAGCGTGGACAGGGTAGAAGCTTTCTTT. This sequence encodes CASSVDRVEAFF.

The chain combines TRBV6-1 with TRBJ1-4; D unresolved. Trimming removed 11 bases from V and 7 bases from J, with 17 bases in between. This CDR3 comprises 13 residues. The germline V gene has CDR1 MNHNS and CDR2 SASEGT. The CDR3 region has the DNA TGTGCCGGCGGGGTACGGGGAGGTGAAAAACTGTTTTTT. Translated, it gives CAGGVRGGEKLFF.

In its sample, this clonotype was seen many times. J is TRBJ1-1 and V is TRBV5-1; D unresolved. The CDR3 extends over 14 amino acids. Per the germline V gene, CDR1 is SGHRS and CDR2 is YFSETQ. V was trimmed by 0 bases and J by 2 bases, leaving 8 bases between them. CDR3 amino acids: CASSLAQSNTEAFF. CDR3 nucleotide sequence: TGCGCCAGCAGCTTGGCGCAGAGCAACACTGAAGCTTTCTTT.

The V and J genes are TRBV7-8 and TRBJ1-5; D remains ambiguous. The CDR3 is made up of 16 amino acids. Germline V gene lookup returns CDR1 SGHVS and CDR2 FQNEAQ. V gave up 0 bases and J gave up 3 bases, with 12 bases separating them. The CDR3 nucleotides are TGTGCCAGCAGCTTAGCGCGTGGCTTGGACAATCAGCCCCAGCATTTT. Translated: CASSLARGLDNQPQHF.

In this sample, this clonotype turned up a few times. The rearrangement uses TRBV7-3 and TRBJ2-1; 7 positions agree with TRBD1. Germline V gene sequence: CDR1 SGHTA, CDR2 FQGTGA. This CDR3 contains 14 residues. V trimming: 3 bases; J trimming: 6 bases; junction bases outside the gene matches: 5. CDR3 in DNA: TGTGCCAGCAGCTTTGACAGGGCCATCAATGAGCAGTTCTTC. This translates into CASSFDRAINEQFF.

J is TRBJ1-4 and V is TRBV24-1; possible D gene TRBD1, 6 bases. The germline V gene encodes CDR1 KGHDR and CDR2 SFDVKD. This CDR3 has 14 residues. The V end was cut by 5 bases, the J end by 5 bases, with 11 bases between. CDR3 amino acids: CATSGGGGNEKLFF. The DNA for the CDR3 is TGTGCCACCAGTGGCGGGGGCGGAAATGAAAAACTGTTTTTT.

The chain couples TRBV5-1 to TRBJ2-3, with 7 bases fitting TRBD2. The CDR3 is made up of 14 amino acids. The V gene end was trimmed by 4 bases and the J gene end by 1 base; junction bases not matched to a gene: 3. CDR1 and CDR2 from the germline V gene are SGHRS and YFSETQ. The CDR3 DNA reads TGCGCCAGCAGCCAAACTAGCGGCACAGATACGCAGTATTTT. Encoded protein: CASSQTSGTDTQYF. The complete variable domain, with remaining parts taken from reference TRBV5-1 and TRBJ2-3, reads KAGVTQTPRYLIKTRGQQVTLSCSPISGHRSVSWYQQTPGQGLQFLFEYFSETQRNKGNFPGRFSGRQFSNSRSEMNVSTLELGDSALYLCASSQTSGTDTQYFGPGTRLTVL.